Sequencing of this T cell receptor beta chain was carried out in a study of cytomegalovirus exposure and HLA in healthy donors. Study results and caveats: As was reported, the classifier diagnosed cytomegalovirus status with high specificity and sensitivity.

Healthy bone marrow donors formed the donor group. Germline assignment: CDR1 KGHSH and CDR2 LQKENI. The CDR3 runs 14 residues. Trimming removed 3 bases at V and 2 bases at J, with 11 bases between. A multiplex PCR was run with 60 Vbeta primers and 13 Jbeta primers. Here immunoSEQ multiplex PCR was the method, and the copy in TCRdb shows in-frame clones only, minus some. The sample holds roughly 99,000 clones; around 67% are singletons and the top ten take roughly 1.8%. Turning to this clone: Antigen unknown.

The TCR sequence derives from a male donor in good health and CMV-seronegative. The sequenced sample was PBMCs. V and J are TRBV18 and TRBJ2-7, with D perhaps matching TRBD1 (5 bases). The CDR3 loop is CASSPTDKAYEQYF. In DNA, the CDR3 is TGTGCCAGCTCACCGACGGACAAGGCCTACGAGCAGTACTTC.